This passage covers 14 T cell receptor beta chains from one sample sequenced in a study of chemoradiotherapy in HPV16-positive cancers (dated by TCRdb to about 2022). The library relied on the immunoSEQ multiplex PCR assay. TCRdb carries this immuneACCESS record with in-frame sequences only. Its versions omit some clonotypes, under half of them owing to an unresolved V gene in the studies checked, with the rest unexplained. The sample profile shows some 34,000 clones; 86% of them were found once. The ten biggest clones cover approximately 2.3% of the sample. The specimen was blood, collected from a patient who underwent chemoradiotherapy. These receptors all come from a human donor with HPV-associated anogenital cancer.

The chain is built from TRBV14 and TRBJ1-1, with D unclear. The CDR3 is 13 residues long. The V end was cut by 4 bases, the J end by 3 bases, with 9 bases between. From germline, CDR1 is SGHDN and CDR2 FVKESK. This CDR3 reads CASSPHTHTEAFF. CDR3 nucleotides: TGTGCCAGCAGCCCTCACACCCACACTGAAGCTTTCTTT.

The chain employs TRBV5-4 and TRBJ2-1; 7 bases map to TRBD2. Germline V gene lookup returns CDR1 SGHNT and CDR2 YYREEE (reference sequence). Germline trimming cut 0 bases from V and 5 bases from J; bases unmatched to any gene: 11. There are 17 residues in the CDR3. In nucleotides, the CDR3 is TGTGCCAGCAGCTTGGATCCGACCAGCGGGGCACACAATGAGCAGTTCTTC. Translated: CASSLDPTSGAHNEQFF. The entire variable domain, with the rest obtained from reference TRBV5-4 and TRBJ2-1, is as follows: ETGVTQSPTHLIKTRGQQVTLRCSSQSGHNTVSWYQQALGQGPQFIFQYYREEENGRGNFPPRFSGLQFPNYSSELNVNALELDDSALYLCASSLDPTSGAHNEQFFGPGTRLTVL.

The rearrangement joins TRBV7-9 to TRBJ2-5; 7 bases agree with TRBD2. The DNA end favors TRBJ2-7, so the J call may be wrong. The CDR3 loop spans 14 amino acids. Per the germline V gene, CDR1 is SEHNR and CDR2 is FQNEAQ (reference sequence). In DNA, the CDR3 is TGTGCCAGCAGCTCAGAACTAGCGATCCCCGAGCAGTACTTC. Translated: CASSSELAIPEQYF.

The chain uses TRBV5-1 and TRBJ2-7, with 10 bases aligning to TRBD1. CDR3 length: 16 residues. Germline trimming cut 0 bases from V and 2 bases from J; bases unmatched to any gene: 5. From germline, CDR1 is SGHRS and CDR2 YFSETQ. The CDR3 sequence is CASSLAGQGGTYEQYF. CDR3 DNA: TGCGCCAGCAGCTTGGCTGGACAGGGGGGCACCTACGAGCAGTACTTC. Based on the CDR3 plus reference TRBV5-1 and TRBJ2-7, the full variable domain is KAGVTQTPRYLIKTRGQQVTLSCSPISGHRSVSWYQQTPGQGLQFLFEYFSETQRNKGNFPGRFSGRQFSNSRSEMNVSTLELGDSALYLCASSLAGQGGTYEQYFGPGTRLTVT.

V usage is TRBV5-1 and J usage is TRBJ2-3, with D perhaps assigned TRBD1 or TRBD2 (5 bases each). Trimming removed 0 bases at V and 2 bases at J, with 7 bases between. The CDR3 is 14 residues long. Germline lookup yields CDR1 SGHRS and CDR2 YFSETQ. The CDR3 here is CASSLGGTTDTQYF. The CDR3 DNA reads TGCGCCAGCAGCTTGGGTGGGACCACAGATACGCAGTATTTT.

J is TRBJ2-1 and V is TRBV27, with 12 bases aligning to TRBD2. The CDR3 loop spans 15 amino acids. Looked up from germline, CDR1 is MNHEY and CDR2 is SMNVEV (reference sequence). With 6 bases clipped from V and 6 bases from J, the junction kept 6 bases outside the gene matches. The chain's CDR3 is CASSPGTSGSNEQFF. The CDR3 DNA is TGTGCCAGCAGCCCGGGGACTAGCGGGTCCAATGAGCAGTTCTTC.

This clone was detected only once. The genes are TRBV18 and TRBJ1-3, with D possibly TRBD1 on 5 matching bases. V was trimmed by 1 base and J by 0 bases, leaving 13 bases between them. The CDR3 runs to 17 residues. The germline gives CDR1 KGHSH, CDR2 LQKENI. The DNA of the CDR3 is TGTGCCAGCTCACCACAGCGGGACGGATTCTCTGGAAACACCATATATTTT. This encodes CASSPQRDGFSGNTIYF.

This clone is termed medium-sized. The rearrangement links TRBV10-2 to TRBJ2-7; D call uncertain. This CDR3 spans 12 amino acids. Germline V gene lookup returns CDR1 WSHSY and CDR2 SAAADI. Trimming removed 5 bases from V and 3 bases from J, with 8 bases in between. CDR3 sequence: CASSQAIYEQYF. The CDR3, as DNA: TGCGCCAGCAGTCAGGCTATCTACGAGCAGTACTTC.

CDR3 nucleotide sequence: TGTGCCAGTAGTATAAGGGCAGAAGCCTACGAGCAGTACTTC. Amino acids: CASSIRAEAYEQYF. This chain uses TRBV19 with TRBJ2-7, with D unresolved. Germline assignment: CDR1 LNHDA and CDR2 SQIVND (reference sequence). V was pared by 2 bases and J by 2 bases, with 10 bases between. The CDR3 totals 14 residues.

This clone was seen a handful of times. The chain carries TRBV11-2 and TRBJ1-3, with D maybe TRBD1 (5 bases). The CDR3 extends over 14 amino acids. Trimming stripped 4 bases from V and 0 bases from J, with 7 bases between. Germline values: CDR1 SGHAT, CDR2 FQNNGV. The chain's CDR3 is CASSSTGSGNTIYF. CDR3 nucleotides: TGTGCCAGCAGCTCCACAGGCTCTGGAAACACCATATATTTT. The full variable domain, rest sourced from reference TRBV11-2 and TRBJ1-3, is EAGVAQSPRYKIIEKRQSVAFWCNPISGHATLYWYQQILGQGPKLLIQFQNNGVVDDSQLPKDRFSAERLKGVDSTLKIQPAKLEDSAVYLCASSSTGSGNTIYFGEGSWLTVV.

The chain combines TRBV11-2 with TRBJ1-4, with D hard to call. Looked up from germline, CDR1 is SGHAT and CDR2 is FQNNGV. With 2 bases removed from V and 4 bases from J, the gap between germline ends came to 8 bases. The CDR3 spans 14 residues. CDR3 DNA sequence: TGTGCCAGCAGCTTATTGCAGTATAATGAAAAACTGTTTTTT. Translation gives CASSLLQYNEKLFF.

The CDR3 region has the DNA TGTGCCAGCAGCTTAGGTGGACCATACGAGCAGTACTTC. It specifies CASSLGGPYEQYF. The genes are TRBV7-2 and TRBJ2-7; D remains unclear. Trimming cost V 1 base and J 4 bases, with 8 bases left between them. Germline V gives CDR1 SGHTA, CDR2 FQGNSA. This CDR3 contains 13 residues.

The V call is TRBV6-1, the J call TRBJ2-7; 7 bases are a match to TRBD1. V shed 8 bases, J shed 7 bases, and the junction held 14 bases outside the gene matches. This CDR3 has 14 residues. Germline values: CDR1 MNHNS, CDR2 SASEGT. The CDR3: CASPDRPGTEEQYF. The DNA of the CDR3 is TGTGCCAGCCCCGACAGGCCAGGGACAGAAGAGCAGTACTTC.

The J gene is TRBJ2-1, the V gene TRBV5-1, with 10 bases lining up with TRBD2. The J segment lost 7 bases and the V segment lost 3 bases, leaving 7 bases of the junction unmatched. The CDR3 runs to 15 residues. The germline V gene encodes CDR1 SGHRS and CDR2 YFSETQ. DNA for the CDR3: TGCGCCAGCAGCTGGAGCGGGGGGGCCGTAAATGAGCAGTTCTTC. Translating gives CASSWSGGAVNEQFF.